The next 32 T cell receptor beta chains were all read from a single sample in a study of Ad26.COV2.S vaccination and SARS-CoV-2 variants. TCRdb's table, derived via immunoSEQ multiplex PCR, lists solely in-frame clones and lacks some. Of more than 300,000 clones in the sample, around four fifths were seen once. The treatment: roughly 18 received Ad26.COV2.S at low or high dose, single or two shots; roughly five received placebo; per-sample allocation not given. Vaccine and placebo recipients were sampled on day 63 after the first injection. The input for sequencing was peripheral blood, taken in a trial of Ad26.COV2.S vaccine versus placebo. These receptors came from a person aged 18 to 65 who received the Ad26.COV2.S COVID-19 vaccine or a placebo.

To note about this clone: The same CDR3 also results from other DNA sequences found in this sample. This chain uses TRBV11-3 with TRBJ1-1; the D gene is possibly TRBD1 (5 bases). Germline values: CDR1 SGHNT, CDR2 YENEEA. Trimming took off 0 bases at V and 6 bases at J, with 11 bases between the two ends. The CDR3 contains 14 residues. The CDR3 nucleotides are TGTGCCAGCAGCTTAGACAGGGCTGGGGCTGAAGCTTTCTTT. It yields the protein CASSLDRAGAEAFF.

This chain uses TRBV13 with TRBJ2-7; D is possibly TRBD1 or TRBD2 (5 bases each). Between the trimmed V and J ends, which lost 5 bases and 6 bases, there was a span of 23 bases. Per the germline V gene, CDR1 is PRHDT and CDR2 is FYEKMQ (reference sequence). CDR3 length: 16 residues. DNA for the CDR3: TGTGCCAGCAGCCCAAAGGGACGTATAGCTTCGGGCGAGCAGTACTTC. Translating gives CASSPKGRIASGEQYF.

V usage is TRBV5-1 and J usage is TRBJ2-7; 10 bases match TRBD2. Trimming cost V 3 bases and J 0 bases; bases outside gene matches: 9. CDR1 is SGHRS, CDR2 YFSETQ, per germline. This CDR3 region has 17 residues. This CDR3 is CASSYYIAGGNSYEQYF. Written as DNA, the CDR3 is TGCGCCAGCAGCTATTATATAGCGGGGGGCAACTCCTACGAGCAGTACTTC.

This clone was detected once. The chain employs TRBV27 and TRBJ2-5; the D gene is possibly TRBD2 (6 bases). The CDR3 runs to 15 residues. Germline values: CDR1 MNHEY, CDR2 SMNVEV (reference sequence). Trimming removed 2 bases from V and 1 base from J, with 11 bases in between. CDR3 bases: TGTGCCAGCAGTTTAAGGAGGGATCCCCAAGAGACCCAGTACTTC. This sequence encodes CASSLRRDPQETQYF.

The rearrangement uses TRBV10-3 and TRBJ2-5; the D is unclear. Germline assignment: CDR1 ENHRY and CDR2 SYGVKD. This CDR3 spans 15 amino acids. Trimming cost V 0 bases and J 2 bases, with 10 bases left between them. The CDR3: CAISESAARQETQYF. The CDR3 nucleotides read TGTGCCATCAGTGAGTCGGCCGCCAGACAAGAGACCCAGTACTTC.

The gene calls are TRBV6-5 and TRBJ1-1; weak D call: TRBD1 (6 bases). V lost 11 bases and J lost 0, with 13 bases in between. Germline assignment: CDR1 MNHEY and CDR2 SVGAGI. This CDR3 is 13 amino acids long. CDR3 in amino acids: CAGAQGLNTEAFF. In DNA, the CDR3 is TGTGCCGGTGCACAGGGCCTGAACACTGAAGCTTTCTTT.

CDR3 sequence: CASAAGASEAFF. CDR3 nucleotide sequence: TGTGCCAGCGCGGCGGGGGCGAGTGAAGCTTTCTTT. This chain uses TRBV12-3 or TRBV12-4 with TRBJ1-1, with D perhaps matching TRBD1 (6 bases). Trimming stripped 8 bases from V and 7 bases from J, with 14 bases between. The CDR3 sequence is 12 residues long.

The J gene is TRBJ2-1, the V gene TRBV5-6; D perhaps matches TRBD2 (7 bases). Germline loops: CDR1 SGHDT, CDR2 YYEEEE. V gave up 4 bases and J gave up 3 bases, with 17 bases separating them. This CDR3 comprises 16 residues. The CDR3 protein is CASSPRRGAFYNEQFF. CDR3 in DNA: TGTGCCAGCAGCCCTAGACGGGGGGCTTTCTACAATGAGCAGTTCTTC. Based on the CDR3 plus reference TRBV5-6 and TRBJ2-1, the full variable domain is DAGVTQSPTHLIKTRGQQVTLRCSPKSGHDTVSWYQQALGQGPQFIFQYYEEEERQRGNFPDRFSGHQFPNYSSELNVNALLLGDSALYLCASSPRRGAFYNEQFFGPGTRLTVL.

Here the CDR3 reads CASSQGPAGAQETQYF. As DNA, the CDR3 is TGCGCCAGCAGCCAAGGGCCAGCGGGGGCACAAGAGACCCAGTACTTC. V usage is TRBV4-1 and J usage is TRBJ2-5; 8 bases align to TRBD2. Trimming removed 1 base from V and 2 bases from J; junction bases left unmatched: 6. This CDR3 comprises 16 residues. Per the germline V gene, CDR1 is MGHRA and CDR2 is YSYEKL.

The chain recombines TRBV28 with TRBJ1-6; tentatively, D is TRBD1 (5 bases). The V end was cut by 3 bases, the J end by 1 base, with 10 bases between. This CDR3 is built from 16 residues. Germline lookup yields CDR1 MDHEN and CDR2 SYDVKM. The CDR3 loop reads CASSFWGVSYNSPLHF. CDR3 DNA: TGTGCCAGCAGTTTCTGGGGGGTTTCCTATAATTCACCCCTCCACTTT. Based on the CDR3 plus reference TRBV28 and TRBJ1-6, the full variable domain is DVKVTQSSRYLVKRTGEKVFLECVQDMDHENMFWYRQDPGLGLRLIYFSYDVKMKEKGDIPEGYSVSREKKERFSLILESASTNQTSMYLCASSFWGVSYNSPLHFGNGTRLTVT.

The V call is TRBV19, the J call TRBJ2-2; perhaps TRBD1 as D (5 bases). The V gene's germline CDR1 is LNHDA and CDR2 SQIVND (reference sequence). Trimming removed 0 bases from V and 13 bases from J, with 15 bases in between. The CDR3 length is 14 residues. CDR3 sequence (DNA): TGTGCCAGTAGTATAGACCTCCAGGGTATGGGGCTGTTTTTT. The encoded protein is CASSIDLQGMGLFF.

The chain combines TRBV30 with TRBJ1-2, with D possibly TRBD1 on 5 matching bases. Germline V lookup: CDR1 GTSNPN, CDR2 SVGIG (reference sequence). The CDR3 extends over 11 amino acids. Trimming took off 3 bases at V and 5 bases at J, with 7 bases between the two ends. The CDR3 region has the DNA TGTGCCTGGAGCGGGGCTTATGGCTACACCTTC. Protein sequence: CAWSGAYGYTF.

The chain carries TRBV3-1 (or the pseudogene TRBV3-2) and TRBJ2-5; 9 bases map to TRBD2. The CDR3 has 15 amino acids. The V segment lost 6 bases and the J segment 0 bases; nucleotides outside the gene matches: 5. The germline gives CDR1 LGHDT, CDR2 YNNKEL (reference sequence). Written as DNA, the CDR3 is TGTGCCAGCAGACAGACTAGCGGTTACCAAGAGACCCAGTACTTC. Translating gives CASRQTSGYQETQYF.

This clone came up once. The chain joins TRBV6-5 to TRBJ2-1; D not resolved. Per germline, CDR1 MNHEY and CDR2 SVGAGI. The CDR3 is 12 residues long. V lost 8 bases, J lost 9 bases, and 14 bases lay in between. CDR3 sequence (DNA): TGTGCCAGCTCCCTTGGATTCGGTGAGCAGTTCTTC. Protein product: CASSLGFGEQFF.

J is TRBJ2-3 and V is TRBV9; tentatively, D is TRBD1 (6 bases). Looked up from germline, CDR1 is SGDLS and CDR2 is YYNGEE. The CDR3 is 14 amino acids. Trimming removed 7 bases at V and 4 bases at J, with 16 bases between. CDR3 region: CASSQGLGADTQYF. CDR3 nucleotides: TGTGCCAGCTCCCAGGGGTTAGGGGCAGATACGCAGTATTTT.

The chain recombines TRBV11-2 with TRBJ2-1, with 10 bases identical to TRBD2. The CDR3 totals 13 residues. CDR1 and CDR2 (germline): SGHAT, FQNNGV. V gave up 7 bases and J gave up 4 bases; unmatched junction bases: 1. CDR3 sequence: CASILAGYNEQFF. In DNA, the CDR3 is TGTGCCAGCATACTAGCGGGGTACAATGAGCAGTTCTTC.

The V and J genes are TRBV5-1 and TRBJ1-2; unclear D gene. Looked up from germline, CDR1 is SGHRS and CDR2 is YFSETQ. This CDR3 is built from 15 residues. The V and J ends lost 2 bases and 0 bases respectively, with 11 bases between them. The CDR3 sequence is CASSFHGDSNYGYTF. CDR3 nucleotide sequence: TGCGCCAGCAGCTTTCACGGGGATTCTAACTATGGCTACACCTTC.

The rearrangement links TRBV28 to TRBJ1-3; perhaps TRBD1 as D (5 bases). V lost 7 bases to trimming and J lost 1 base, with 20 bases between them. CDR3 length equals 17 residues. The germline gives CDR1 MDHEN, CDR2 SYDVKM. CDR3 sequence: CASNPMGQVTSGNTIYF. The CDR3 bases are TGTGCCAGCAACCCCATGGGGCAGGTGACTTCTGGAAACACCATATATTTT.

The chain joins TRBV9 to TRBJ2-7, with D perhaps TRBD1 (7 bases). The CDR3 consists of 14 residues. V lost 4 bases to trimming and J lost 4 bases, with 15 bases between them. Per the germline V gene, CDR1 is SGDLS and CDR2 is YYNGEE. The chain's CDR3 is CASSPAGTDYEQYF. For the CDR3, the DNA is TGTGCCAGCAGCCCCGCGGGGACAGATTACGAGCAGTACTTC. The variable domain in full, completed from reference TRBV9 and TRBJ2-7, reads DSGVTQTPKHLITATGQRVTLRCSPRSGDLSVYWYQQSLDQGLQFLIQYYNGEERAKGNILERFSAQQFPDLHSELNLSSLELGDSALYFCASSPAGTDYEQYFGPGTRLTVT.

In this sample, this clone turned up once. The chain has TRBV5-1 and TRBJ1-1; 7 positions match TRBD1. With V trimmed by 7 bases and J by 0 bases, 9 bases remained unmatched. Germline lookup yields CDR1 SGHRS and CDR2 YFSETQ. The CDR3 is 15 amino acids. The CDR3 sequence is CASQGGGVMNTEAFF. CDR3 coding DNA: TGCGCCAGCCAAGGAGGGGGCGTCATGAACACTGAAGCTTTCTTT.

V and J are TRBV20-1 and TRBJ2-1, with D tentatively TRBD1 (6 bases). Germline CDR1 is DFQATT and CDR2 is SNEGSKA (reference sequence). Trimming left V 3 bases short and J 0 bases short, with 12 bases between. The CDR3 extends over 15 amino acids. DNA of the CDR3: TGCAGTGCTAGTGGACAGCTCGGCTCCTACAATGAGCAGTTCTTC. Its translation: CSASGQLGSYNEQFF.

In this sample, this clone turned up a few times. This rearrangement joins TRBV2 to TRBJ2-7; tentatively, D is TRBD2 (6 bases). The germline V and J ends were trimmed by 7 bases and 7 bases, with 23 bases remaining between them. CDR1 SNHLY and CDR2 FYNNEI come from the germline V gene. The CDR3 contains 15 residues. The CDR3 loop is CASIKGGLGRIEQYF. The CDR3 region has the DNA TGTGCCAGCATTAAGGGAGGCCTTGGGAGGATTGAGCAGTACTTC. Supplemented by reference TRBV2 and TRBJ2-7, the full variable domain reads EPEVTQTPSHQVTQMGQEVILRCVPISNHLYFYWYRQILGQKVEFLVSFYNNEISEKSEIFDDQFSVERPDGSNFTLKIRSTKLEDSAMYFCASIKGGLGRIEQYFGPGTRLTVT.

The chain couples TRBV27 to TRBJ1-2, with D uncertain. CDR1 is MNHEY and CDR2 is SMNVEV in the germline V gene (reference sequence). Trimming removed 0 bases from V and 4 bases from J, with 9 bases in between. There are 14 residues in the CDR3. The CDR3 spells CASSLSRAGYGYTF. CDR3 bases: TGTGCCAGCAGTTTATCGAGGGCAGGCTATGGCTACACCTTC.

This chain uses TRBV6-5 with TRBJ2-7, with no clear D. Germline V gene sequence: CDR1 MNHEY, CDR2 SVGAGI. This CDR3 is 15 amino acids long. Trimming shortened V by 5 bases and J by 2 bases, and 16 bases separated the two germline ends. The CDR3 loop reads CASSPIWSSPYEQYF. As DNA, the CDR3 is TGTGCCAGCAGTCCTATCTGGTCCTCCCCCTACGAGCAGTACTTC.

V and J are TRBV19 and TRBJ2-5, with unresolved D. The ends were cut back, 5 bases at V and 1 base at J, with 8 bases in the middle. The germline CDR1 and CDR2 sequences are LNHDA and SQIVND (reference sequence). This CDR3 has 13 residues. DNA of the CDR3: TGTGCCAGTAGTGCGGCAGCCCAAGAGACCCAGTACTTC. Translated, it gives CASSAAAQETQYF.

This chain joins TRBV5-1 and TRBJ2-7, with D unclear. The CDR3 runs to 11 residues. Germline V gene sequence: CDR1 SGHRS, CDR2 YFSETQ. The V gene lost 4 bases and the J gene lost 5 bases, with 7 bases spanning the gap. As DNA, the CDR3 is TGCGCCAGCAGCCTATACAACGAGCAGTACTTC. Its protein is CASSLYNEQYF.

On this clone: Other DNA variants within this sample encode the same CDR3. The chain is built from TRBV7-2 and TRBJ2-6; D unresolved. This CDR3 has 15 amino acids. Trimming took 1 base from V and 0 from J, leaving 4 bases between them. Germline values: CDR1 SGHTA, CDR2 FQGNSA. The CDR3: CASSLGPSGANVLTF. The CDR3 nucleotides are TGTGCCAGCAGCTTAGGGCCCTCTGGGGCCAACGTCCTGACTTTC. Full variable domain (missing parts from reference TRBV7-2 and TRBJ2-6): GAGVSQSPSNKVTEKGKDVELRCDPISGHTALYWYRQSLGQGLEFLIYFQGNSAPDKSGLPSDRFSAERTGGSVSTLTIQRTQQEDSAVYLCASSLGPSGANVLTFGAGSRLTVL.

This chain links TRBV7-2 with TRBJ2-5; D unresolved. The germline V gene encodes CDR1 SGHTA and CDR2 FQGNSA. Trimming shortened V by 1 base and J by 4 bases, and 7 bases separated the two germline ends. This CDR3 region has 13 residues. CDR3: CASSLVLGETQYF. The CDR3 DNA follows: TGTGCCAGCAGCTTAGTTCTGGGAGAGACCCAGTACTTC.

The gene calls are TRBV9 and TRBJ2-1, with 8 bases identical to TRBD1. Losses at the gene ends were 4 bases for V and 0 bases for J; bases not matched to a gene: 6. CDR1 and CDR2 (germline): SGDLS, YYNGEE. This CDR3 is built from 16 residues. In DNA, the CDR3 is TGTGCCAGCAGCACAGGGGGAAATCCCTCCTACAATGAGCAGTTCTTC. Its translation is CASSTGGNPSYNEQFF.

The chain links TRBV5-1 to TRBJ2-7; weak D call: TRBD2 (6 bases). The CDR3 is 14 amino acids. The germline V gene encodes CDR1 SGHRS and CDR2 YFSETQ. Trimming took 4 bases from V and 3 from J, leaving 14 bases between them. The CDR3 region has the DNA TGCGCCAGCAGCCCGGGGGACGGCCGCTACGAGCAGTACTTC. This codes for CASSPGDGRYEQYF.

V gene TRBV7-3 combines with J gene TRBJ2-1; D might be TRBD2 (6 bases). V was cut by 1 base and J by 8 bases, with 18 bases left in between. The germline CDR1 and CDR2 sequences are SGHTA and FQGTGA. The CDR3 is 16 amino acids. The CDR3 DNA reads TGTGCCAGCAGCTTAAATTCGGGGGTCCAAATCGATGAGCAGTTCTTC. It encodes CASSLNSGVQIDEQFF.

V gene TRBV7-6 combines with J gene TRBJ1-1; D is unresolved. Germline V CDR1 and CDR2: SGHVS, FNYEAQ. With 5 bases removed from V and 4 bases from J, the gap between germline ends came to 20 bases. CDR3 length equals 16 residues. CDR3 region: CASSPSREGRGTEAFF. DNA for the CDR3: TGTGCCAGCAGCCCGAGCCGCGAGGGTCGAGGCACTGAAGCTTTCTTT.